The 26 T cell receptor beta chains below come from one sample, sequenced in a study of vaccination effects on CD4 cells after COVID-19. The ViraFEST assay expanded antigen-specific CD4+ T cells with viral peptide pools before sequencing. Cells that had been cultured for approximately eleven days were the source of isolated CD4+ T cells. In the vaccine recipients, nucleocapsid antibodies were negative and there was no prior SARS-CoV-2 infection. TCRdb's copy holds only in-frame clones and misses some; the assay was immunoSEQ multiplex PCR. Of about 73,000 clones in the sample, roughly 79% were seen once. No antigens are known for them. The sample in question was CD4+ T cells from PBMCs cultured with HCoV-NL63 spike peptides, obtained before COVID-19 vaccination. The receptors shown here come from a human donor who received a COVID-19 vaccine.

Sample share makes this clone medium-sized. CDR3 nucleotides: TGCGCCAGCAGCTACGGGGGGGGTAACACAGATACGCAGTATTTT. The encoded protein is CASSYGGGNTDTQYF. The gene calls are TRBV4-3 and TRBJ2-3, with 8 bases aligning to TRBD2. This CDR3 region has 15 residues. Germline V gene data show CDR1 as LGHNA and CDR2 as YSLEER. The V and J ends lost 5 bases and 2 bases, in that order; junction bases with no gene match: 6.

This chain joins TRBV12-3 or TRBV12-4 and TRBJ2-5; D is unresolved. This CDR3 contains 11 residues. V lost 3 bases to trimming and J lost 6 bases, with 5 bases between them. The CDR3 nucleotides read TGTGCCAGCAGTTTGAGCCAGACCCAGTACTTC. Protein product: CASSLSQTQYF.

V usage is TRBV18 and J usage is TRBJ2-2, with D tentatively TRBD1 or TRBD2 (6 bases each). The V gene lost 1 base and the J gene lost 6 bases, with 12 bases spanning the gap. This CDR3 region has 15 residues. Germline V lookup: CDR1 KGHSH, CDR2 LQKENI. CDR3: CASSPLHREAGELFF. The CDR3 coding sequence is TGTGCCAGCTCACCACTTCACAGGGAGGCCGGGGAGCTGTTTTTT.

This clone has just a few counts. The chain combines TRBV2 with TRBJ1-4; D ambiguous. This CDR3 has 14 amino acids. Trimming took 4 bases from V and 8 from J, leaving 14 bases between them. The germline CDR1 and CDR2 sequences are SNHLY and FYNNEI. CDR3 DNA sequence: TGTGCCAGCAGTGGATTTGGGAGCCGGGAAAAACTGTTTTTT. This translates into CASSGFGSREKLFF.

This chain uses TRBV14 with TRBJ2-7; D may be TRBD1 (6 bases). The ends were cut back, 3 bases at V and 1 base at J, with 7 bases in the middle. The CDR3 length is 13 residues. Per the germline V gene, CDR1 is SGHDN and CDR2 is FVKESK. The CDR3: CASSHTGSYEQYV. DNA of the CDR3: TGTGCCAGCAGCCATACAGGGTCCTACGAGCAGTACGTC.

The J gene is TRBJ2-5, the V gene TRBV5-1; no clear D gene. V dropped 2 bases and J dropped 2 bases, with 4 bases sitting between them. Germline-derived CDR1 and CDR2 are SGHRS and YFSETQ. The CDR3 loop spans 12 amino acids. The CDR3 here is CASSLGQETQYF. CDR3 DNA sequence: TGCGCCAGCAGCTTAGGACAAGAGACCCAGTACTTC.

The chain has TRBV30 and TRBJ1-2; D not resolved. V gave up 4 bases and J gave up 2 bases, with 11 bases separating them. CDR3 length: 13 residues. Germline CDR1 reads GTSNPN; CDR2 reads SVGIG (reference sequence). The CDR3 nucleotides read TGTGCCTGGAACCGGCCGGGAAACTATGGCTACACCTTC. As protein: CAWNRPGNYGYTF. Full variable domain (missing parts from reference TRBV30 and TRBJ1-2): SQTIHQWPATLVQPVGSPLSLECTVEGTSNPNLYWYRQAAGRGLQLLFYSVGIGQISSEVPQNLSASRPQDRQFILSSKKLLLSDSGFYLCAWNRPGNYGYTFGSGTRLTVV.

The rearrangement joins TRBV4-1 to TRBJ1-4; D remains ambiguous. Germline CDR1 reads MGHRA; CDR2 reads YSYEKL. This CDR3 has 16 amino acids. V shed 1 base and J shed 2 bases, with 11 bases lying between them. For the CDR3, the DNA is TGCGCCAGCAGCCAAGTAACCCACCTGACTAATGAAAAACTGTTTTTT. Translated: CASSQVTHLTNEKLFF.

The rearrangement uses TRBV20-1 and TRBJ2-3; TRBD2 matches at 7 bases. Losses at the gene ends were 5 bases for V and 6 bases for J; bases not matched to a gene: 11. From germline, CDR1 is DFQATT and CDR2 SNEGSKA (reference sequence). The CDR3 sequence is 14 residues long. The CDR3 loop reads CSACEAGRADTQYF. CDR3 DNA: TGCAGTGCTTGTGAAGCGGGACGCGCGGATACGCAGTATTTT.

The chain carries TRBV6-1 and TRBJ2-5; 7 bases align to TRBD1. CDR1 and CDR2 from the germline V gene are MNHNS and SASEGT. The CDR3 is made up of 15 amino acids. V trimming: 3 bases; J trimming: 2 bases; junction bases outside the gene matches: 6. The CDR3 region is CASSDLSGGQETQYF. The CDR3 bases are TGTGCCAGCAGTGATTTGTCAGGGGGTCAAGAGACCCAGTACTTC.

V usage is TRBV6-5 and J usage is TRBJ1-1, with D possibly being TRBD1 (5 bases). V was clipped by 7 bases and J by 2 bases, with 17 bases between them. In germline, CDR1 is MNHEY, CDR2 SVGAGI. This CDR3 contains 15 residues. CDR3 sequence reads: CASNLGVGGNTEAFF. In nucleotides, the CDR3 is TGTGCCAGCAATCTAGGGGTTGGGGGAAACACTGAAGCTTTCTTT.

In DNA, the CDR3 is TGTGCCAGCAGTTACAACCGGGCCGGCTACGAGCAGTACGTC. Translating gives CASSYNRAGYEQYV. The genes are TRBV6-2 or TRBV6-3 and TRBJ2-7; D uncertain. The germline V and J ends were trimmed by 2 bases and 3 bases, with 11 bases remaining between them. CDR1 is MNHEY and CDR2 is SVGEGT in the germline V gene. The CDR3 has 14 residues.

The CDR3 region is CASSQRGAVSYNEQFF. The CDR3 coding sequence is TGTGCCAGCAGCCAACGGGGGGCTGTGTCCTACAATGAGCAGTTCTTC. This chain links TRBV4-2 with TRBJ2-1, with a tentative D call TRBD2 (7 bases). This CDR3 is 16 amino acids long. Germline V gene data show CDR1 as LGHNA and CDR2 as YNFKEQ. V lost 2 bases and J lost 1, with 12 bases in between.

This clone was observed a few times. V usage is TRBV6-1 and J usage is TRBJ2-7; D may be TRBD1 (5 bases). V shed 3 bases and J shed 2 bases, with 14 bases lying between them. Germline assignment: CDR1 MNHNS and CDR2 SASEGT. The CDR3 spans 15 residues. The CDR3 spells CASSDRGRAPYEQYV. DNA for the CDR3: TGTGCCAGCAGTGATAGAGGCAGGGCGCCCTACGAGCAGTACGTC.

The J gene is TRBJ2-7, the V gene TRBV27; 7 bases map to TRBD1. Per the germline V gene, CDR1 is MNHEY and CDR2 is SMNVEV (reference sequence). The CDR3 covers 13 residues. V was clipped by 3 bases and J by 5 bases; unmatched bases: 4. CDR3 in DNA: TGTGCCAGCAGTTTCCGACAGGGCCACGAGCAGTACGTC. Protein sequence: CASSFRQGHEQYV.

This clone was found once. The V and J genes are TRBV19 and TRBJ1-2; unclear D gene. Trimming cost V 7 bases and J 4 bases, with 19 bases left between them. The CDR3 sequence is 15 residues long. Germline CDR1 reads LNHDA; CDR2 reads SQIVND (reference sequence). The CDR3 is CASISPGRSGYGYTF. In nucleotides, the CDR3 is TGTGCCAGTATTTCCCCGGGAAGAAGTGGCTATGGCTACACCTTC.

The J gene is TRBJ1-2, the V gene TRBV30, with D possibly matching TRBD1 (5 bases). CDR1 is GTSNPN and CDR2 is SVGIG in the germline V gene (reference sequence). Trimming left V 7 bases short and J 8 bases short, with 20 bases between. This CDR3 is built from 13 residues. The CDR3 loop is CASTGTVISGYTF. CDR3 in DNA: TGTGCCTCCACCGGGACTGTCATTAGCGGCTACACCTTC.

The gene calls are TRBV4-1 and TRBJ1-2; D might be TRBD1 (6 bases). Between the trimmed V and J ends, which lost 0 bases and 2 bases, there was a span of 16 bases. Germline assignment: CDR1 MGHRA and CDR2 YSYEKL. This CDR3 spans 17 amino acids. The CDR3 DNA sequence: TGCGCCAGCAGCCAAGATAGGGCCAGGGGCCCCAACTATGGCTACACCTTC. It specifies CASSQDRARGPNYGYTF.

Notes on this clone: One end of the junction varies from germline; a read error may be responsible. J is TRBJ2-3 and V is TRBV7-8; TRBD2 aligns across 7 bases. Germline CDR1 and CDR2: SGHVS and FQNEAQ. The CDR3 totals 17 residues. The CDR3, as DNA: TGTGCCAGCAGTTTAGATGAGCGGGGAGCTAGCACAGATACGCAGTATTTT. It specifies CASSLDERGASTDTQYF.

A few counts support this clone. V and J are TRBV7-9 and TRBJ2-2; 8 bases align to TRBD2. The CDR3 sequence is 18 residues long. CDR1 is SEHNR, CDR2 FQNEAQ, per germline (reference sequence). The junction had 11 bases not matched to a gene; V was cut back by 2 bases and J by 3 bases. The CDR3 DNA is TGTGCCAGCAGCTTACTCCCAGGAGCGGGGGTGGACACCGGGGAGCTGTTTTTT. It encodes CASSLLPGAGVDTGELFF.

This clone was seen more than once but under ten times. The rearrangement links TRBV15 to TRBJ1-2; D call uncertain. Germline CDR1 is LNHNV and CDR2 is YYDKDF (reference sequence). V was pared by 3 bases and J by 8 bases, with 16 bases between. The CDR3 has 14 amino acids. Here the CDR3 DNA reads TGTGCCACCAGCAGTCGGACCCCGGCGGGGGGCTACACCTTC. Its protein product is CATSSRTPAGGYTF.

The genes are TRBV5-6 and TRBJ2-7; D ambiguous. The CDR3 spans 15 residues. Germline V gene sequence: CDR1 SGHDT, CDR2 YYEEEE. Trimming took off 5 bases at V and 0 bases at J, with 15 bases between the two ends. This CDR3 is CASSNIGSTSYEQYV. CDR3 in DNA: TGTGCCAGCAGTAACATCGGGTCCACCTCCTACGAGCAGTACGTC.

The chain combines TRBV12-5 with TRBJ1-4; TRBD1 matches 9 bases. CDR3 size: 14 residues. Germline assignment: CDR1 LGHNT and CDR2 FRNRAP. J was trimmed by 8 bases and V by 6 bases; bases with no gene match: 7. CDR3 sequence reads: CASGITGGGEKLFF. CDR3 nucleotide sequence: TGTGCTAGTGGGATAACAGGGGGCGGCGAAAAACTGTTTTTT. Full variable domain (missing parts from reference TRBV12-5 and TRBJ1-4): DARVTQTPRHKVTEMGQEVTMRCQPILGHNTVFWYRQTMMQGLELLAYFRNRAPLDDSGMPKDRFSAEMPDATLATLKIQPSEPRDSAVYFCASGITGGGEKLFFGSGTQLSVL.

V usage is TRBV5-6 and J usage is TRBJ1-1; weak D call: TRBD1 (6 bases). The V end lost 3 bases, the J end lost 3 bases, and 12 bases lay between the germline ends. Germline V gene sequence: CDR1 SGHDT, CDR2 YYEEEE. The CDR3 has 14 residues. CDR3 sequence (DNA): TGTGCCAGCAGCTACAGGGTTGCGGACACTGAAGCTTTCTTT. It translates to CASSYRVADTEAFF.

The chain is built from TRBV4-1 and TRBJ2-4, with D possibly matching TRBD1 (6 bases). Germline V gene lookup returns CDR1 MGHRA and CDR2 YSYEKL. The CDR3 runs to 16 residues. The V end lost 1 base, the J end lost 4 bases, and 14 bases lay between the germline ends. The CDR3 spells CASSQGRWTDKNIQYF. The CDR3 DNA follows: TGCGCCAGCAGCCAAGGGAGGTGGACAGATAAAAACATTCAGTACTTC.

The chain carries TRBV28 and TRBJ2-5; maybe TRBD2 (5 bases). The CDR3 is 10 amino acids. V lost 5 bases to trimming and J lost 7 bases, with 5 bases between them. Germline V gene sequence: CDR1 MDHEN, CDR2 SYDVKM. DNA of the CDR3: TGTGCCAGCAGTGGGAGGACCCAGTACTTC. Translating gives CASSGRTQYF.